Below are 32 T cell receptor beta chains sequenced from a single sample in a study of long-term antiretroviral therapy in people with HIV. The authors ran the immunoSEQ assay, v3.0, at survey level. Assay used: immunoSEQ multiplex PCR; TCRdb lists only in-frame clones, some missing. This sample has approximately 18,000 clones, with under 85% found just once. The sequenced sample was unsorted PBMCs, obtained 2.1 years before starting antiretroviral therapy. The receptors shown here come from a man aged 25 to 40 with HIV.

The V gene is TRBV9, the J gene TRBJ1-6, with D possibly matching TRBD1 (5 bases). Deletions cut 4 bases from V and 7 bases from J, with 15 bases between. The CDR3 covers 15 residues. The germline V gene has CDR1 SGDLS and CDR2 YYNGEE. The CDR3 region is CASSPRQGENSPLHF. CDR3 DNA: TGTGCCAGCAGCCCAAGGCAGGGCGAAAATTCACCCCTCCACTTT.

The sample holds one count of this clone. This chain links TRBV4-1 with TRBJ1-4; maybe TRBD1 (6 bases). Germline CDR1 is MGHRA and CDR2 is YSYEKL. V lost 0 bases and J lost 8, with 19 bases in between. This CDR3 has 17 residues. The CDR3 loop reads CASSQERTAMPREKLFF. CDR3 DNA sequence: TGCGCCAGCAGCCAAGAAAGGACAGCGATGCCGCGGGAAAAACTGTTTTTT.

The chain couples TRBV27 to TRBJ2-1; 10 bases are shared with TRBD2. Trimming removed 0 bases from V and 9 bases from J; junction bases left unmatched: 5. The CDR3 has 15 residues. Germline V lookup: CDR1 MNHEY, CDR2 SMNVEV (reference sequence). The CDR3 is CASSLSPSGSAEQFF. In DNA, the CDR3 is TGTGCCAGCAGTTTATCGCCTAGCGGGAGCGCTGAGCAGTTCTTC.

In its sample, this clone was seen a few times. The chain is built from TRBV6-5 and TRBJ1-2; 10 bases agree with TRBD1. The CDR3 spans 13 residues. V was clipped by 8 bases and J by 7 bases; unmatched bases: 7. Germline CDR1 is MNHEY and CDR2 is SVGAGI. The CDR3 sequence is CASVPTGGLGYTF. The CDR3 DNA is TGTGCCAGCGTCCCGACAGGGGGCCTTGGCTACACCTTC.

The CDR3 here is CASSRGGTSTDTQYF. The DNA of the CDR3 is TGTGCCAGCAGCCGGGGCGGGACTAGCACAGATACGCAGTATTTT. V and J are TRBV7-2 and TRBJ2-3; tentative D call: TRBD2 (6 bases). V was trimmed by 5 bases and J by 0 bases, leaving 12 bases between them. This CDR3 has 15 amino acids. Germline V gene data show CDR1 as SGHTA and CDR2 as FQGNSA.

This chain links TRBV29-1 with TRBJ1-1; TRBD1 matches at 9 bases. CDR1 is SQVTM, CDR2 ANQGSEA, per germline. This CDR3 is built from 12 residues. V shed 6 bases and J 1 base; nucleotides not matched to a gene: 0. The CDR3 spells CSVGQGNTEAFF. DNA of the CDR3: TGCAGCGTGGGACAGGGGAACACTGAAGCTTTCTTT.

This rearrangement joins TRBV4-3 to TRBJ2-5; 15 bases map to TRBD2. The CDR3 loop spans 16 amino acids. V gave up 3 bases and J gave up 4 bases; unmatched junction bases: 3. Per germline, CDR1 LGHNA and CDR2 YSLEER. As DNA, the CDR3 is TGCGCCAGCAGCCAGGTGGGACTAGCGGGAGGAGAGACCCAGTACTTC. It specifies CASSQVGLAGGETQYF.

This CDR3 is CAWSVQSNQPQHF. The CDR3 nucleotides are TGTGCCTGGAGTGTACAGAGCAATCAGCCCCAGCATTTT. J is TRBJ1-5 and V is TRBV30; D is undetermined. V was clipped by 0 bases and J by 1 base, with 4 bases between them. From germline, CDR1 is GTSNPN and CDR2 SVGIG (reference sequence). The CDR3 contains 13 residues.

J is TRBJ1-1 and V is TRBV7-9; a possible D gene is TRBD1 (6 bases). There are 15 residues in the CDR3. V was pared by 4 bases and J by 0 bases, with 12 bases between. The germline V gene encodes CDR1 SEHNR and CDR2 FQNEAQ (reference sequence). CDR3 sequence (DNA): TGTGCCAGCAGCTCCCCGAGGGGGTTGAACACTGAAGCTTTCTTT. This translates into CASSSPRGLNTEAFF.

This clone has more than one count but fewer than ten. The genes are TRBV25-1 and TRBJ1-2; no firm D call. This CDR3 contains 12 residues. V was trimmed by 4 bases and J by 6 bases, leaving 9 bases between them. Per the germline V gene, CDR1 is MGHDK and CDR2 is SYGVNS. The CDR3 bases are TGTGCCAGCAGTGTGGGAGGACATGGCTACACCTTC. It translates to CASSVGGHGYTF.

The chain employs TRBV5-1 and TRBJ1-1; D perhaps matches TRBD1 (5 bases). Germline CDR1 and CDR2: SGHRS and YFSETQ. V gave up 1 base and J gave up 5 bases, with 9 bases separating them. The CDR3 totals 13 residues. CDR3 nucleotides: TGCGCCAGCAGCTTGATCAGGGAAACTGAAGCTTTCTTT. Translated, it gives CASSLIRETEAFF.

This chain connects TRBV29-1 to TRBJ2-7; D is possibly TRBD2 (6 bases). Germline V gene sequence: CDR1 SQVTM, CDR2 ANQGSEA. V dropped 2 bases and J dropped 9 bases, with 23 bases sitting between them. This CDR3 is 15 amino acids long. The CDR3 region has the DNA TGCAGCGTTGAAACGCGGGACGCTTTTGGTCAGGGGCAGTACTTC. Residues: CSVETRDAFGQGQYF.

The DNA for the CDR3 is TGTGCCAGCAGTTTTGATGGGTTCAACGAGCAGTACTTC. It is translated as CASSFDGFNEQYF. The rearrangement links TRBV27 to TRBJ2-7; D call uncertain. V was shortened by 3 bases and J by 5 bases, with 11 bases between the two germline ends. The CDR3 runs to 13 residues. The germline gives CDR1 MNHEY, CDR2 SMNVEV (reference sequence).

The chain joins TRBV19 to TRBJ2-2, with 13 bases fitting TRBD2. Per germline, CDR1 LNHDA and CDR2 SQIVND (reference sequence). J was trimmed by 5 bases and V by 5 bases; bases with no gene match: 8. This CDR3 has 17 residues. The CDR3 DNA is TGTGCCAGTAGTCCGGGACTAGCGGGATTAGGTACCGGGGAGCTGTTTTTT. Translation gives CASSPGLAGLGTGELFF. Filled out from reference TRBV19 and TRBJ2-2, the complete variable domain reads DGGITQSPKYLFRKEGQNVTLSCEQNLNHDAMYWYRQDPGQGLRLIYYSQIVNDFQKGDIAEGYSVSREKKESFPLTVTSAQKNPTAFYLCASSPGLAGLGTGELFFGEGSRLTVL.

The chain employs TRBV6-1 and TRBJ1-6; D is ambiguous. V lost 2 bases and J lost 10, with 15 bases in between. CDR1 is MNHNS and CDR2 is SASEGT in the germline V gene. CDR3 length equals 15 residues. The CDR3 sequence: CASSERDGGQSPLHF. The CDR3 DNA is TGTGCCAGCAGTGAACGTGACGGCGGGCAATCACCCCTCCACTTT.

The rearrangement joins TRBV5-6 to TRBJ2-1; 9 nucleotides align to TRBD2. Germline V gene lookup returns CDR1 SGHDT and CDR2 YYEEEE. Losses at the gene ends were 4 bases for V and 0 bases for J; bases not matched to a gene: 2. The CDR3 covers 15 residues. The CDR3 nucleotides are TGTGCCAGCAGCATTAGCGGGAGCTCCTACAATGAGCAGTTCTTC. The encoded protein is CASSISGSSYNEQFF.

In its sample, this clone was seen a few times. CDR3 amino acids: CASSQGLAGYEQYF. The DNA for the CDR3 is TGCGCCAGCAGCCAGGGACTAGCGGGCTACGAGCAGTACTTC. V and J are TRBV5-1 and TRBJ2-7; 12 bases line up with TRBD2. Germline V lookup: CDR1 SGHRS, CDR2 YFSETQ. J lost 3 bases, V lost 4 bases, and 2 bases had no gene match. CDR3 size: 14 residues.

The chain combines TRBV18 with TRBJ1-1; no clear D. The germline CDR1 and CDR2 sequences are KGHSH and LQKENI. The CDR3 loop spans 15 amino acids. V was pared by 3 bases and J by 4 bases, with 15 bases between. The CDR3: CASSPPSGIGTEAFF. The CDR3 DNA follows: TGTGCCAGCTCACCTCCGAGCGGCATTGGCACTGAAGCTTTCTTT.

The chain carries TRBV5-1 and TRBJ2-1; D remains ambiguous. The CDR3 spans 10 residues. The germline V and J ends were trimmed by 6 bases and 9 bases, with 7 bases remaining between them. CDR1 SGHRS and CDR2 YFSETQ come from the germline V gene. CDR3 coding DNA: TGCGCCAGCACCTACGGTGAGCAGTTCTTC. Its protein product is CASTYGEQFF.

This CDR3 reads CASSQDIGTSGSNEQFF. The CDR3 DNA reads as TGTGCCAGCAGCCAAGATATCGGGACTAGCGGGAGCAATGAGCAGTTCTTC. The chain joins TRBV14 to TRBJ2-1; 14 nucleotides match TRBD2. From germline, CDR1 is SGHDN and CDR2 FVKESK. CDR3 length equals 17 residues. Trimming took 0 bases from V and 6 from J; bases not matched to a gene: 4.

This clone has only a few counts. V and J are TRBV9 and TRBJ1-1, with 7 bases aligning to TRBD1. There are 12 residues in the CDR3. Trimming cost V 4 bases and J 8 bases; bases outside gene matches: 5. Per the germline V gene, CDR1 is SGDLS and CDR2 is YYNGEE. The CDR3 protein is CASSTSTGEAFF. DNA of the CDR3: TGTGCCAGCAGCACCTCGACAGGGGAAGCTTTCTTT. Based on the CDR3 plus reference TRBV9 and TRBJ1-1, the full variable domain is DSGVTQTPKHLITATGQRVTLRCSPRSGDLSVYWYQQSLDQGLQFLIQYYNGEERAKGNILERFSAQQFPDLHSELNLSSLELGDSALYFCASSTSTGEAFFGQGTRLTVV.

The V call is TRBV6-1, the J call TRBJ2-2; a possible D gene is TRBD2 (6 bases). CDR3 length equals 14 residues. Germline V CDR1 and CDR2: MNHNS, SASEGT. V lost 6 bases, J lost 5 bases, and 13 bases lay in between. CDR3 sequence: CASSRGRGTGELFF. The CDR3 DNA reads TGTGCCAGCAGCCGGGGGAGAGGAACCGGGGAGCTGTTTTTT.

The chain uses TRBV7-2 and TRBJ2-7; D is undetermined. Germline CDR1 is SGHTA and CDR2 is FQGNSA. This CDR3 has 12 amino acids. V was shortened by 4 bases and J by 2 bases, with 6 bases between the two germline ends. CDR3 amino acids: CASSSSPYEQYF. CDR3 DNA sequence: TGTGCCAGCAGCTCCTCACCCTACGAGCAGTACTTC.

J is TRBJ2-1 and V is TRBV7-9; TRBD2 matches 11 bases. The CDR3 runs to 15 residues. J gave up 7 bases and V 5 bases, and 7 bases lay outside the gene matches. The germline V gene encodes CDR1 SEHNR and CDR2 FQNEAQ (reference sequence). The DNA of the CDR3 is TGTGCCAGCAGCCAAACTAGCGGGAGCCTGAATGAGCAGTTCTTC. Translation: CASSQTSGSLNEQFF.

This clone has more than one count but fewer than ten. The chain couples TRBV28 to TRBJ1-2; D is perhaps TRBD1 (6 bases). CDR1 MDHEN and CDR2 SYDVKM come from the germline V gene. V was cut by 7 bases and J by 3 bases, with 15 bases left in between. The CDR3 consists of 14 residues. The CDR3 is CASNSGEQDYGYTF. CDR3 in DNA: TGTGCCAGCAACTCAGGGGAGCAAGACTATGGCTACACCTTC.

Only a few counts were recorded for this clone. The rearrangement links TRBV4-1 to TRBJ1-1; D unresolved. The germline V gene has CDR1 MGHRA and CDR2 YSYEKL. V dropped 4 bases and J dropped 1 base, with 4 bases sitting between them. The CDR3 consists of 12 residues. This CDR3 is CASSLGNTEAFF. CDR3 in DNA: TGCGCCAGCAGCCTAGGGAACACTGAAGCTTTCTTT.

The rearrangement joins TRBV9 to TRBJ1-4, with no clear D. CDR1 SGDLS and CDR2 YYNGEE come from the germline V gene. V was cut by 4 bases and J by 4 bases, with 23 bases left in between. The CDR3 length is 18 residues. CDR3 bases: TGTGCCAGCAGCCCCGGACGGGCTAGGGTGTCCGATAATGAAAAACTGTTTTTT. Translating gives CASSPGRARVSDNEKLFF.

This chain joins TRBV2 and TRBJ2-3, with a tentative D call TRBD2 (7 bases). Per germline, CDR1 SNHLY and CDR2 FYNNEI. This CDR3 region has 14 residues. The ends were cut back, 4 bases at V and 1 base at J, with 9 bases in the middle. In DNA, the CDR3 is TGTGCCAGCAGTGGGGGGGGCCGCACAGATACGCAGTATTTT. Its protein product is CASSGGGRTDTQYF.

J is TRBJ2-3 and V is TRBV2; 13 bases align to TRBD2. Looked up from germline, CDR1 is SNHLY and CDR2 is FYNNEI. With V trimmed by 6 bases and J by 6 bases, 9 bases remained unmatched. The CDR3 runs 16 residues. The CDR3 DNA reads TGTGCCAGCAGACTAGCGGGGGGGCTCATAAAGGATACGCAGTATTTT. Protein sequence: CASRLAGGLIKDTQYF.

The V call is TRBV20-1, the J call TRBJ2-5; the D is unclear. This CDR3 has 11 amino acids. Between the trimmed V and J ends, which lost 6 bases and 5 bases, there was a span of 10 bases. From germline, CDR1 is DFQATT and CDR2 SNEGSKA (reference sequence). Here the CDR3 reads CSAFIPETQYF. Here the CDR3 DNA reads TGCAGTGCCTTCATTCCGGAGACCCAGTACTTC.

The chain recombines TRBV5-1 with TRBJ2-2; no clear D. V was trimmed by 0 bases and J by 1 base, leaving 7 bases between them. The germline CDR1 and CDR2 sequences are SGHRS and YFSETQ. The CDR3 loop spans 15 amino acids. The CDR3 DNA is TGCGCCAGCAGCTTGGAAGGGTTGAACACCGGGGAGCTGTTTTTT. It translates to CASSLEGLNTGELFF. Full variable domain (remainder filled in from reference TRBV5-1 and TRBJ2-2): KAGVTQTPRYLIKTRGQQVTLSCSPISGHRSVSWYQQTPGQGLQFLFEYFSETQRNKGNFPGRFSGRQFSNSRSEMNVSTLELGDSALYLCASSLEGLNTGELFFGEGSRLTVL.

The gene calls are TRBV5-1 and TRBJ2-7; 9 positions match TRBD2. CDR1 and CDR2 from the germline V gene are SGHRS and YFSETQ. The CDR3 length is 14 residues. V shed 2 bases, J shed 3 bases, and the junction held 3 bases outside the gene matches. The CDR3 nucleotides are TGCGCCAGCAGCTTCCCTAGCGGGATCTACGAGCAGTACTTC. Its translation: CASSFPSGIYEQYF.